Following are 24 T cell receptor beta chains from one sample sequenced in a study of T cells after yellow fever vaccination. TCRdb re-called the 5' RACE reads with MiXCR, one entry per CDR3 protein. The table has about 550,000 distinct CDR3 sequences, under 25% seen once. Sequenced material: PBMCs, taken 15 days after the yellow fever booster vaccination. The receptors originated from a man aged 25-40 years who received the YFV17D yellow fever vaccine.

This clonotype was seen a handful of times. The J gene is TRBJ1-3, the V gene TRBV20-1; TRBD1 might be the D (5 bases). V was clipped by 6 bases and J by 2 bases, with 8 bases between them. Germline V gene data show CDR1 as DFQATT and CDR2 as SNEGSKA (reference sequence). The CDR3 consists of 12 residues. The CDR3 DNA follows: TGCAGTGCCAGGGATACTGGAAACACCATATATTTT. Translating it yields CSARDTGNTIYF.

The V gene is TRBV27, the J gene TRBJ2-1, with 10 bases identical to TRBD2. With V trimmed by 7 bases and J by 4 bases, 7 bases remained unmatched. The CDR3 has 15 residues. In germline, CDR1 is MNHEY, CDR2 SMNVEV (reference sequence). The CDR3 spells CASKPTSGAYNEQFF. CDR3 DNA: TGTGCCAGCAAACCTACTAGCGGGGCGTACAATGAGCAGTTCTTC.

This chain connects TRBV20-1 to TRBJ2-5; the match to TRBD2 covers 13 bases. J gave up 7 bases and V 6 bases, and 11 bases lay outside the gene matches. Germline-derived CDR1 and CDR2 are DFQATT and SNEGSKA (reference sequence). The CDR3 sequence is 15 residues long. CDR3 coding DNA: TGCAGTGCCACCGCGACTAGCGGGGGGTTGCGGACCCAGTACTTC. Protein sequence: CSATATSGGLRTQYF.

V gene TRBV6-5 combines with J gene TRBJ2-7; 9 bases agree with TRBD1. The CDR3 is made up of 14 amino acids. Germline loops: CDR1 MNHEY, CDR2 SVGAGI. J gave up 4 bases and V 2 bases, and 3 bases lay outside the gene matches. The CDR3 is CASSYTDRGYEQYF. The DNA of the CDR3 is TGTGCCAGCAGTTACACGGACAGGGGATACGAGCAGTACTTC.

The chain couples TRBV3-1 to TRBJ1-1, with D uncertain. This CDR3 is 14 amino acids long. Looked up from germline, CDR1 is LGHDT and CDR2 is YNNKEL (reference sequence). V dropped 2 bases and J dropped 1 base, with 8 bases sitting between them. CDR3 DNA sequence: TGTGCCAGCAGCCAAAATGCAGCGAACACTGAAGCTTTCTTT. This encodes CASSQNAANTEAFF.

The chain carries TRBV5-1 and TRBJ2-7, with a tentative D call TRBD2 (5 bases). Deletions cut 1 base from V and 6 bases from J, with 14 bases between. The CDR3 spans 14 residues. CDR1 is SGHRS, CDR2 YFSETQ, per germline. The CDR3 region is CASSLLVGDPEQYF. As DNA, the CDR3 is TGCGCCAGCAGCTTGTTGGTGGGAGATCCCGAGCAGTACTTC.

This clonotype has only a few counts. The chain is built from TRBV4-3 and TRBJ1-1; a weak D match, TRBD1 (5 bases). The V and J ends lost 0 bases and 5 bases respectively, with 13 bases between them. The CDR3 covers 15 residues. Per germline, CDR1 LGHNA and CDR2 YSLEER. CDR3 in DNA: TGCGCCAGCAGCCAAGAGAGCAGGGCGGATACTGAAGCTTTCTTT. The encoded protein is CASSQESRADTEAFF.

Only a few counts were recorded for this clonotype. This chain links TRBV5-1 with TRBJ1-1, with D unclear. Germline CDR1 and CDR2: SGHRS and YFSETQ. V dropped 2 bases and J dropped 2 bases, with 7 bases sitting between them. This CDR3 has 13 amino acids. The CDR3 here is CASSFGSNTEAFF. CDR3 DNA sequence: TGCGCCAGCAGCTTCGGGTCCAACACTGAAGCTTTCTTT. The complete variable domain, with remaining parts taken from reference TRBV5-1 and TRBJ1-1, reads KAGVTQTPRYLIKTRGQQVTLSCSPISGHRSVSWYQQTPGQGLQFLFEYFSETQRNKGNFPGRFSGRQFSNSRSEMNVSTLELGDSALYLCASSFGSNTEAFFGQGTRLTVV.

This clonotype was found a few times. This chain joins TRBV7-6 and TRBJ2-1; 9 bases are a match to TRBD2. J lost 6 bases, V lost 3 bases, and 6 bases had no gene match. Germline lookup yields CDR1 SGHVS and CDR2 FNYEAQ. The CDR3 spans 15 residues. Written as DNA, the CDR3 is TGTGCCAGCAGCTTGCCGACTAGCGGTAGCAATGAGCAGTTCTTC. Residues: CASSLPTSGSNEQFF.

The chain uses TRBV7-2 and TRBJ1-5, with 11 bases that match TRBD1. Trimming cost V 3 bases and J 5 bases; bases outside gene matches: 6. The V gene's germline CDR1 is SGHTA and CDR2 FQGNSA. This CDR3 spans 16 amino acids. CDR3 DNA: TGTGCCAGCAGCTTCCTGGGGACAGGGGGTGATCAGCCCCAGCATTTT. As protein: CASSFLGTGGDQPQHF.

V is TRBV2 and J is TRBJ2-3; 9 bases are shared with TRBD2. Germline values: CDR1 SNHLY, CDR2 FYNNEI. The CDR3 sequence is 15 residues long. J gave up 4 bases and V 4 bases, and 6 bases lay outside the gene matches. The CDR3 DNA follows: TGTGCCAGCAGTGCGGACAGCGGGAGGTCAGATACGCAGTATTTT. Its protein is CASSADSGRSDTQYF.

This clonotype was counted between two and nine times. The chain employs TRBV20-1 and TRBJ2-7; D is unclear. Trimming shortened V by 0 bases and J by 5 bases, and 5 bases separated the two germline ends. The CDR3 totals 11 residues. CDR1 is DFQATT, CDR2 SNEGSKA, per germline (reference sequence). CDR3 loop: CSARDRHEQYF. DNA of the CDR3: TGCAGTGCTAGAGATAGGCACGAGCAGTACTTC.

There are a few counts of this clonotype. The rearrangement links TRBV6-2 or TRBV6-3 to TRBJ2-7, with D possibly being TRBD2 (6 bases). Germline values: CDR1 MNHEY, CDR2 SVGEGT. The CDR3 has 14 residues. V was cut by 5 bases and J by 0 bases, with 11 bases left in between. The CDR3 bases are TGTGCCAGCAGTAAGGGACTTCTCTCCTACGAGCAGTACTTC. Translating gives CASSKGLLSYEQYF.

The V gene is TRBV29-1, the J gene TRBJ2-2; D is unclear. Germline loops: CDR1 SQVTM, CDR2 ANQGSEA. This CDR3 region has 11 residues. Trimming stripped 6 bases from V and 6 bases from J, with 8 bases between. The CDR3 DNA is TGCAGCGTCCAAGCCCCCGGGGAGCTGTTTTTT. Translated: CSVQAPGELFF.

V usage is TRBV7-9 and J usage is TRBJ2-3, with TRBD2 matching 8 bases. This CDR3 comprises 15 residues. J lost 3 bases, V lost 6 bases, and 8 bases had no gene match. From germline, CDR1 is SEHNR and CDR2 FQNEAQ (reference sequence). CDR3 region: CASSIPSGSTDTQYF. CDR3 DNA: TGTGCCAGCAGTATTCCTAGCGGGTCGACAGATACGCAGTATTTT.

This chain links TRBV7-2 with TRBJ2-3; D tentatively reads TRBD1 or TRBD2 (6 bases each). Per germline, CDR1 SGHTA and CDR2 FQGNSA. This CDR3 spans 11 amino acids. V shed 8 bases and J shed 5 bases, with 8 bases lying between them. CDR3 protein: CASGGLDTQYF. CDR3 sequence (DNA): TGTGCCAGCGGGGGGCTAGATACGCAGTATTTT.

This sequence joins TRBV6-1 and TRBJ2-1; 9 nucleotides match TRBD1. J was trimmed by 2 bases and V by 5 bases; bases with no gene match: 10. The germline V gene encodes CDR1 MNHNS and CDR2 SASEGT. CDR3 length: 17 residues. The DNA of the CDR3 is TGTGCCAGCAGTAAGCAAGCACGGGACAGGGCCTACAATGAGCAGTTCTTC. Amino acids: CASSKQARDRAYNEQFF.

V is TRBV10-3 and J is TRBJ1-6, with a possible D match to TRBD1 (5 bases). V was trimmed by 10 bases and J by 9 bases, leaving 22 bases between them. This CDR3 spans 15 amino acids. The germline V gene encodes CDR1 ENHRY and CDR2 SYGVKD. The CDR3 DNA reads TGTGCCACCACCCGCTTAGGGGAGGGGAGTTCACCCCTCCACTTT. Its translation is CATTRLGEGSSPLHF.

Only a few counts were recorded for this clonotype. In nucleotides, the CDR3 is TGCGCCAGCAGCTCCCGGGTGACAGATACGCAGTATTTT. Translating it yields CASSSRVTDTQYF. The chain has TRBV5-1 and TRBJ2-3; D unclear. Between the trimmed V and J ends, which lost 3 bases and 3 bases, there was a span of 8 bases. The germline V gene has CDR1 SGHRS and CDR2 YFSETQ. The CDR3 totals 13 residues. The whole variable domain, remainder taken from reference TRBV5-1 and TRBJ2-3, is KAGVTQTPRYLIKTRGQQVTLSCSPISGHRSVSWYQQTPGQGLQFLFEYFSETQRNKGNFPGRFSGRQFSNSRSEMNVSTLELGDSALYLCASSSRVTDTQYFGPGTRLTVL.

The J gene is TRBJ2-3, the V gene TRBV18; TRBD2 matches at 9 bases. The CDR3 has 16 amino acids. Germline CDR1 reads KGHSH; CDR2 reads LQKENI. V trimming: 3 bases; J trimming: 1 base; junction bases outside the gene matches: 5. This chain's CDR3 is CASSPLTSGGTDTQYF. In DNA, the CDR3 is TGTGCCAGCTCACCTCTGACTAGCGGCGGCACAGATACGCAGTATTTT.

This clonotype was detected only a few times. V and J are TRBV12-3 or TRBV12-4 and TRBJ2-1; D is perhaps TRBD1 or TRBD2 (5 bases each). Trimming stripped 0 bases from V and 10 bases from J, with 19 bases between. The CDR3 covers 16 residues. The CDR3 sequence: CASSLAQGGREREQFF. The CDR3, as DNA: TGTGCCAGCAGTTTAGCGCAGGGCGGACGAGAGCGGGAGCAGTTCTTC.

This clonotype turned up a few times. J is TRBJ1-1 and V is TRBV20-1, with 7 bases aligning to TRBD1. Germline loops: CDR1 DFQATT, CDR2 SNEGSKA (reference sequence). The CDR3 is 13 residues long. CDR3 residues: CSPRKGQVIEAFF. The DNA for the CDR3 is TGCAGCCCTCGGAAAGGACAGGTAATTGAAGCTTTCTTT.

In this sample, this clonotype turned up many times. The gene calls are TRBV27 and TRBJ2-7; 10 bases are shared with TRBD2. This CDR3 is built from 15 residues. Per germline, CDR1 MNHEY and CDR2 SMNVEV (reference sequence). After removal of 5 bases from V and 6 bases from J, the junction contained 10 bases not matched to a gene. DNA of the CDR3: TGTGCCAGCAGTACTGGGAGGCTAGCGGGAGCCGAGCAGTACTTC. The encoded protein is CASSTGRLAGAEQYF.

Written as DNA, the CDR3 is TGTGCCTCCCTTCCTGGGGCAATAAACACTGAAGCTTTCTTT. This encodes CASLPGAINTEAFF. The rearrangement uses TRBV28 and TRBJ1-1; TRBD1 is a possible D gene (5 bases). The CDR3 covers 14 residues. Trimming removed 11 bases at V and 2 bases at J, with 18 bases between. Germline CDR1 reads MDHEN; CDR2 reads SYDVKM.